Given below is one TCR beta chain in context. The antigen is undetermined. This sample was taken from a study of shared clonotypes between healthy human individuals. Study summary: The plates for each donor numbered three CD4 naive, three CD4 memory, two CD8 naive and one CD8 memory. Study-wide points: Relative to memory subsets, naive subsets generally showed larger estimated richness.

Each sample came from a Caucasian adult donor living in Nashville, Tennessee. In replicate PCRs of sorted subsets, roughly 190 ng DNA, about 30,000 T cell genomes, was used. Profiling relied on immunoSEQ multiplex PCR, and the TCRdb table lists in-frame clones only, not all of them. The repertoire holds roughly 1 million clones, 65% to 80% seen once, with 1.4% in the top ten. The V end lost 6 bases, the J end lost 3 bases, and 5 bases lay between the germline ends. The length of the CDR3 is 11 residues. The clonotype was recovered from a man aged 18-30 years in good health. The sequenced material came from memory CD4+ T cells sorted from blood. The subset here: CD45RA-negative fraction. The chain couples TRBV6-7 to TRBJ1-2; D call uncertain. TRBV6-7 is treated as an ORF (open reading frame) with a function not yet certain. This CDR3 is CASRADYGYTF. The CDR3 DNA follows: TGTGCCAGCAGGGCGGACTATGGCTACACCTTC.